This TCR beta chain originates from a study of cytomegalovirus exposure and HLA in healthy donors. Study-wide context: From around 180 million T cells, an earlier analysis saw 120 million or so unique TCR beta sequences. Assignment to the Caucasian-associated ancestry cluster applied to 81% of the approximately 360 genotyped donors. Broader study findings: Researchers reported from a later analysis that most CMV-associated TCR beta chains appeared HLA-restricted. For TCR beta chains, V- and J-gene trimming was later linked to a missense DCLRE1C variant.

The PCR had 60 Vbeta and 13 Jbeta primers. Produced via immunoSEQ multiplex PCR; TCRdb's table is partial and in-frame only. The repertoire holds about 130,000 clones, with 65% to 80% as singletons. Concerning this clone: The antigen remains undetermined.

V gave up 5 bases and J gave up 5 bases, with 12 bases separating them. The germline V gene encodes CDR1 SQVTM and CDR2 ANQGSEA. This CDR3 has 12 residues. The origin of this receptor is a human donor in good health. Sequencing was done on a sample of PBMCs. The chain employs TRBV29-1 and TRBJ1-1; maybe TRBD1 (6 bases). CDR3 nucleotides: TGCAGCGTTACCAGGGGATGGACTGAAGCTTTCTTT. Translating gives CSVTRGWTEAFF. The full variable domain, completed using reference TRBV29-1 and TRBJ1-1, is SAVISQKPSRDICQRGTSLTIQCQVDSQVTMMFWYRQQPGQSLTLIATANQGSEATYESGFVIDKFPISRPNLTFSTLTVSNMSPEDSSIYLCSVTRGWTEAFFGQGTRLTVV.